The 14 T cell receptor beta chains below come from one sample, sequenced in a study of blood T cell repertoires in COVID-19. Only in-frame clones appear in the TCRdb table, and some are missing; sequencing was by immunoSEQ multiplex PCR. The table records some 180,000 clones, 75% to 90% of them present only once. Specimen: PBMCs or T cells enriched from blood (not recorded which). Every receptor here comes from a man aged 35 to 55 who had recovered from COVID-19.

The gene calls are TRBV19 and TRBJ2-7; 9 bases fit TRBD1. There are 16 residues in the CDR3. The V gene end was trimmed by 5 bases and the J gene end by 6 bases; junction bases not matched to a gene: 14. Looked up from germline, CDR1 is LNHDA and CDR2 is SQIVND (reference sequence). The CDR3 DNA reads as TGTGCCAGTAGTCGCCGACCGGGACAGGGTCCCCTCGAGCAGTACTTC. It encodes CASSRRPGQGPLEQYF.

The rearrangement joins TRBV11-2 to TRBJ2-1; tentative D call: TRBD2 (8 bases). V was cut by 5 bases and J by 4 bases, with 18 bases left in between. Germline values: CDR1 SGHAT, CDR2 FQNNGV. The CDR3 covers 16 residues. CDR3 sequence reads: CASSPGGGQSYNEQFF. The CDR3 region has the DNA TGTGCCAGCAGCCCCGGGGGGGGACAGTCATACAATGAGCAGTTCTTC. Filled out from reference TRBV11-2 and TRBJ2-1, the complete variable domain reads EAGVAQSPRYKIIEKRQSVAFWCNPISGHATLYWYQQILGQGPKLLIQFQNNGVVDDSQLPKDRFSAERLKGVDSTLKIQPAKLEDSAVYLCASSPGGGQSYNEQFFGPGTRLTVL.

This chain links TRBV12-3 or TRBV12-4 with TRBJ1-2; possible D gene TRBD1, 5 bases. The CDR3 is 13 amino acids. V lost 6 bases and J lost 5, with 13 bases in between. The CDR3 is CASSPDGGYGYTF. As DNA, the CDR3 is TGTGCCAGCAGCCCTGACGGGGGATATGGCTACACCTTC.

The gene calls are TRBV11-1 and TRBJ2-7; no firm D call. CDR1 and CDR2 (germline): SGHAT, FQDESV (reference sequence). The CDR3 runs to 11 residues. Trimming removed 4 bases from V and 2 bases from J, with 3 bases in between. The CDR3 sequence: CASSSAYEQYF. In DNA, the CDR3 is TGTGCCAGCAGCTCTGCCTACGAGCAGTACTTC.

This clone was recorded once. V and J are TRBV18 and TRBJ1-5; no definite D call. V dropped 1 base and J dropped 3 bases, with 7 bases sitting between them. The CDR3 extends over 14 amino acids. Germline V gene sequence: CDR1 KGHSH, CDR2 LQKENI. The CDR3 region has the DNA TGTGCCAGCTCACCACAGGACTTCAATCAGCCCCAGCATTTT. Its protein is CASSPQDFNQPQHF. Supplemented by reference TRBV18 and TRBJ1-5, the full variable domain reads NAGVMQNPRHLVRRRGQEARLRCSPMKGHSHVYWYRQLPEEGLKFMVYLQKENIIDESGMPKERFSAEFPKEGPSILRIQQVVRGDSAAYFCASSPQDFNQPQHFGDGTRLSIL.

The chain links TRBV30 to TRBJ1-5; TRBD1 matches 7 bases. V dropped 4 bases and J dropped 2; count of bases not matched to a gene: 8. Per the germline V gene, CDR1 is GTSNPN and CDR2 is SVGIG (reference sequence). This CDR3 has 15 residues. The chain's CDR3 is CAWTKGAFGNQPQHF. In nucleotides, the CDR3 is TGTGCCTGGACTAAGGGGGCGTTTGGCAATCAGCCCCAGCATTTT.

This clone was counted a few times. CDR3 region: CASSLLTGVDGYTF. The DNA of the CDR3 is TGTGCCAGCAGCTTGTTGACAGGGGTCGATGGCTACACCTTC. V gene TRBV5-4 combines with J gene TRBJ1-2; 8 nucleotides line up with TRBD1. Trimming cost V 1 base and J 6 bases; bases outside gene matches: 5. This CDR3 is 14 amino acids long. In germline, CDR1 is SGHNT, CDR2 YYREEE (reference sequence).

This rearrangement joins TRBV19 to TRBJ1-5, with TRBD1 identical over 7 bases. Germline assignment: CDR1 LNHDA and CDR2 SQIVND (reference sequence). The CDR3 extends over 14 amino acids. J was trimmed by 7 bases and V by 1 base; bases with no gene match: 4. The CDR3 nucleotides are TGTGCCAGTAGTATAGTTACAGGGGTCCAGCCCCAGCATTTT. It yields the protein CASSIVTGVQPQHF.

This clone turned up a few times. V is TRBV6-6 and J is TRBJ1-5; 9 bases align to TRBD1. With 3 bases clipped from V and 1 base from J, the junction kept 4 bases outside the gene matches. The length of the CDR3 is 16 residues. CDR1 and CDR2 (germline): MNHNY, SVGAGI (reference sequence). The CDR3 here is CASSYVDRGSNQPQHF. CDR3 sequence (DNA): TGTGCCAGCAGTTATGTGGACAGGGGAAGCAATCAGCCCCAGCATTTT.

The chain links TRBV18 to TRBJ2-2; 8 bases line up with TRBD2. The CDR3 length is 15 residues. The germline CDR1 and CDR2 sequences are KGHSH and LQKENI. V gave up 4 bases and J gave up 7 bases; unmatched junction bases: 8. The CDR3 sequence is CASSQAGVGVGELFF. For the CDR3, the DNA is TGTGCCAGCTCACAAGCGGGAGTGGGAGTCGGGGAGCTGTTTTTT.

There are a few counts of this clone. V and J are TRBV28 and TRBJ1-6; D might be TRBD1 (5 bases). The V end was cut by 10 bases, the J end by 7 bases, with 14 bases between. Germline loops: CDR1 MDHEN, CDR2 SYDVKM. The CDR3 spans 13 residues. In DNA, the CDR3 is TGTGCCACCCGGATGGGGGGAAATTCACCCCTCCACTTT. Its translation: CATRMGGNSPLHF.

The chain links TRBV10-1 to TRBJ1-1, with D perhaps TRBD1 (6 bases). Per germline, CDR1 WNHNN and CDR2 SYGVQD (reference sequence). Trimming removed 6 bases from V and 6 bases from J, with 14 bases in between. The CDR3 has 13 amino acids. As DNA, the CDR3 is TGCGCCAGCAGACAGGGTCCCCACGCTGAAGCTTTCTTT. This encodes CASRQGPHAEAFF.

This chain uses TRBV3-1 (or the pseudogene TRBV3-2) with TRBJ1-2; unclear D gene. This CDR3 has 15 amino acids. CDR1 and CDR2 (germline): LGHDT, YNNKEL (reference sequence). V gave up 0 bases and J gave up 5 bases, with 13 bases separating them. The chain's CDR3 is CASSQDHRLAYGYTF. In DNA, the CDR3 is TGTGCCAGCAGCCAAGATCATCGACTCGCATATGGCTACACCTTC.

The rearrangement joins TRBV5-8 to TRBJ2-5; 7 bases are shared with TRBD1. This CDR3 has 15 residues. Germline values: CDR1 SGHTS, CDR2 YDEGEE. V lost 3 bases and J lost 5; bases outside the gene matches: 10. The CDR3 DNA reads TGTGCCAGCAGCTGGAAAGACAGGGCCGGGGAGACCCAGTACTTC. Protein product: CASSWKDRAGETQYF.